This T cell receptor (beta chain) is drawn from a study of blood T cell repertoires in COVID-19. Across the whole study: COVID-19 samples, acute and convalescent, were from the United States, Italy and Spain. PBMCs, B-cell-depleted T cells, or T cells provided the cDNA or gDNA that made up the material.

The data were produced by immunoSEQ multiplex PCR, yet TCRdb's version contains in-frame clones alone and is incomplete. The repertoire holds 130,000 to 150,000 clones, with 80% to 90% as singletons. Trimming left V 3 bases short and J 1 base short, with 12 bases between. This CDR3 has 15 amino acids. CDR1 is LGHDT, CDR2 YNNKEL, per germline (reference sequence). Sequencing used peripheral blood. The chain recombines TRBV3-1 (or the pseudogene TRBV3-2) with TRBJ1-1, with a possible D match to TRBD1 (6 bases). The receptor comes from a human donor with acute or convalescent COVID-19. The donor label of this sample is uncertain. CDR3 bases: TGTGCCAGCAGCCATTCTCCGGGACAGAACACTGAAGCTTTCTTT. This sequence encodes CASSHSPGQNTEAFF.